The clone carrying this T cell receptor beta chain was recorded a few times. Its antigen is not known. The data derive from a study of cytomegalovirus exposure and HLA in healthy donors. General study points: Whilst most TCR sequences proved rare, a subset of public TCRs occurred across many donors. Most CMV-associated TCR beta chains were later found to appear HLA-restricted.

PCR used 60 Vbeta primers and 13 Jbeta primers. Method: immunoSEQ multiplex PCR; TCRdb's copy keeps in-frame clones and lacks some. The sample yields about 82,000 clones, 65% to 80% seen once. The source of this sequence is a human donor in good health. Sequencing was done on a sample of PBMCs.

The CDR3 nucleotides read TGTGCCAGCAGTGGGGACAGGGGAAACACCATATATTTT. This codes for CASSGDRGNTIYF. The chain has TRBV6-5 and TRBJ1-3; TRBD1 matches 8 bases. J lost 4 bases, V lost 5 bases, and 1 base had no gene match. The CDR3 is made up of 13 amino acids. CDR1 MNHEY and CDR2 SVGAGI come from the germline V gene.